This TCR beta chain derives from a study of read filtering for tumor transcriptome and immune sequencing. As for the study in general: Per sample, TCR-region reads ranged about 3.5 to 11 million by IR-seq, 85 to 1273 by RNA-seq.

At the time of active disease, bone marrow was collected from every patient. This library used roughly 370 ng RNA and molecular barcoded adaptors spanning alpha/delta and beta/gamma chains. TCRdb re-derived calls from the reads in MiXCR, one entry per CDR3 protein. The sample consists of 75,000 to 95,000 distinct CDR3 sequences, roughly 21% of them appearing once. As concerns this clonotype: A far more abundant clone sits one base away, making this likely a read error. Without the conserved terminal phenylalanine or tryptophan, this CDR3 likely stems from a read error.

Germline CDR1 MNHEY, CDR2 SVGEGT. The CDR3 totals 16 residues. Trimming at V came to 4 bases and at J to 4 bases, leaving 6 bases not matched to a gene. This chain connects TRBV6-2 or TRBV6-3 to TRBJ2-2; 10 bases are shared with TRBD2. Source material: a population of CD138-negative cells sorted from bone marrow. The source is a donor aged 40 or over with multiple myeloma. The CDR3, as DNA: TGTGCCAGCAGTTTGTGGCCTAGCGGGGGCACCGGGGAGCTGTTTTCT. Its protein product is CASSLWPSGGTGELFS.